This TCR beta chain was found in a study of radiation and T cells in renal cell carcinoma. At the level of the study: Nephrectomy followed 15 Gy stereotactic body radiation by 4 weeks. Study-level results: Without pretreatment biopsies, baseline tumor clonotype presence was undetermined. Top tumor clonotypes rose in blood 2 weeks post-radiation, then contracted.

Germline CDR1 LGHNA, CDR2 YSLEER. This CDR3 has 14 residues. V lost 2 bases and J 6 bases, leaving 12 bases between the germline ends. This clone came up a few times. Its antigen remains unidentified. Time point defined: blood 2 weeks post-SBRT. Sample treatment: 15 Gy SBRT to primary tumor, nephrectomy 4 weeks later. The tumor was a clear cell renal cell carcinoma. The table came from immunoSEQ multiplex PCR; TCRdb's copy has only in-frame clones and leaves some out. Of more than 75,000 clones in the sample, approximately 86% were seen once. The genes are TRBV4-3 and TRBJ2-3; no firm D call. The sample here was blood, taken from a patient whose treatment included radiotherapy and nephrectomy. The sequence was collected from a woman aged 45-65 years with renal cell carcinoma. The CDR3 region has the DNA TGCGCCAGCAGCCAAAATCAGCAGCAGGATACGCAGTATTTT. This codes for CASSQNQQQDTQYF.